Below are 7 T cell receptor beta chains sequenced from a single sample in a study of blood T cells in healthy people across ages (dated by TCRdb to the mid-2010s). Receptor libraries were prepared by 5' RACE. Instrument on record: Illumina HiSeq 2500. A second PCR of roughly 7 to 11 cycles was performed with a sample-barcoded 5' primer and a J-beta primer mix. TCRdb redid the processing of the public reads, applying fastp at Q25 and MiXCR, and retained in-frame beta chains. Each entry merges the rows of one CDR3 protein and shows their most common DNA and genes. Within this sample are over a million distinct CDR3 sequences, with about 43% of them counted one time only. The ten top clones hold roughly 7.9% of the sample. Sequencing input: blood. The receptor set was obtained from a young woman in good health.

This chain uses TRBV20-1 with TRBJ1-5; 9 positions agree with TRBD1. Trimming at V came to 6 bases and at J to 9 bases, leaving 6 bases not matched to a gene. Germline V gene lookup returns CDR1 DFQATT and CDR2 SNEGSKA (reference sequence). CDR3 length equals 12 residues. The CDR3: CSATGGLGPQHF. CDR3 in DNA: TGCAGTGCGACAGGGGGTCTAGGGCCCCAGCATTTT.

The V and J genes are TRBV20-1 and TRBJ1-2, with TRBD1 matching over 10 bases. CDR3 length: 14 residues. Trimming cost V 3 bases and J 8 bases; bases outside gene matches: 9. Germline V gene sequence: CDR1 DFQATT, CDR2 SNEGSKA (reference sequence). This CDR3 reads CSARDRQGASGYTF. DNA for the CDR3: TGCAGTGCTAGGGATCGACAGGGGGCGAGCGGCTACACCTTC.

J is TRBJ2-1 and V is TRBV9, with 7 bases aligning to TRBD2. V trimming: 3 bases; J trimming: 3 bases; junction bases outside the gene matches: 15. CDR1 and CDR2 from the germline V gene are SGDLS and YYNGEE. This CDR3 spans 18 amino acids. CDR3 protein: CASSEEPLAGDVYNEQFF. DNA of the CDR3: TGTGCCAGCAGCGAGGAACCTTTGGCGGGAGATGTCTACAATGAGCAGTTCTTC.

This clonotype was seen a few times. The V call is TRBV7-2, the J call TRBJ2-5, with a tentative D call TRBD2 (6 bases). The germline V gene encodes CDR1 SGHTA and CDR2 FQGNSA. V lost 2 bases to trimming and J lost 5 bases, with 12 bases between them. This CDR3 is built from 14 residues. CDR3 sequence reads: CASSLSRGTETQYF. The DNA for the CDR3 is TGTGCCAGCAGCTTATCCCGGGGGACGGAGACCCAGTACTTC. Combining the CDR3 with reference TRBV7-2 and TRBJ2-5 gives the whole variable domain GAGVSQSPSNKVTEKGKDVELRCDPISGHTALYWYRQSLGQGLEFLIYFQGNSAPDKSGLPSDRFSAERTGGSVSTLTIQRTQQEDSAVYLCASSLSRGTETQYFGPGTRLLVL.

A few counts support this clonotype. V gene TRBV4-1 combines with J gene TRBJ2-7; perhaps TRBD2 as D (6 bases). Per germline, CDR1 MGHRA and CDR2 YSYEKL. The CDR3 contains 16 residues. Trimming shortened V by 3 bases and J by 0 bases, and 15 bases separated the two germline ends. The CDR3 DNA reads as TGCGCCAGCAGCCACCTAGGGCGGGGAGGCTCCTACGAGCAGTACTTC. Its protein is CASSHLGRGGSYEQYF.

The rearrangement joins TRBV2 to TRBJ1-5, with unresolved D. Germline loops: CDR1 SNHLY, CDR2 FYNNEI. V lost 5 bases and J 0 bases, leaving 8 bases between the germline ends. This CDR3 has 14 amino acids. DNA of the CDR3: TGTGCCAGCAGTACGCCTTATAGCAATCAGCCCCAGCATTTT. Translated, it gives CASSTPYSNQPQHF.

The J gene is TRBJ2-7, the V gene TRBV9; D uncertain. Germline V CDR1 and CDR2: SGDLS, YYNGEE. V was shortened by 3 bases and J by 4 bases, with 11 bases between the two germline ends. The CDR3 is 13 residues long. The CDR3 region has the DNA TGTGCCAGCAGCGGGGCTAGGGATTACGAGCAGTACTTC. It is translated as CASSGARDYEQYF.